The 18 T cell receptor beta chains reported below all come from one sample, sequenced in a study of blood T cell repertoires in COVID-19. TCRdb's table, derived via immunoSEQ multiplex PCR, lists solely in-frame clones and lacks some. The sample yields 95,000 to 150,000 clones, more than 75% seen once. The specimen sequenced was peripheral blood. The source of these receptors is a human donor in a cohort sampled during active COVID-19.

The chain is built from TRBV19 and TRBJ2-1, with 8 bases matching TRBD2. The CDR3 covers 14 residues. Germline-derived CDR1 and CDR2 are LNHDA and SQIVND (reference sequence). With V trimmed by 8 bases and J by 4 bases, 7 bases remained unmatched. The CDR3 protein is CASALAGSYNEQFF. In nucleotides, the CDR3 is TGTGCCAGTGCCCTAGCGGGTTCGTACAATGAGCAGTTCTTC.

This chain links TRBV2 with TRBJ2-2; TRBD2 is a possible D gene (5 bases). The V end lost 0 bases, the J end lost 5 bases, and 7 bases lay between the germline ends. CDR1 is SNHLY and CDR2 is FYNNEI in the germline V gene. The CDR3 length is 14 residues. The CDR3 reads CASSEARGTGELFF. The CDR3 nucleotides read TGTGCCAGCAGTGAAGCGCGAGGGACCGGGGAGCTGTTTTTT.

This clone was picked up one time. The gene calls are TRBV11-2 and TRBJ1-2; 8 nucleotides match TRBD1. The CDR3 has 15 residues. V lost 3 bases to trimming and J lost 4 bases; unmatched junction nucleotides: 7. Looked up from germline, CDR1 is SGHAT and CDR2 is FQNNGV. CDR3 region: CASSLDRAQGYGYTF. As DNA, the CDR3 is TGTGCCAGCAGCTTGGACAGGGCCCAAGGCTATGGCTACACCTTC. Variable domain in full (rest from reference TRBV11-2 and TRBJ1-2): EAGVAQSPRYKIIEKRQSVAFWCNPISGHATLYWYQQILGQGPKLLIQFQNNGVVDDSQLPKDRFSAERLKGVDSTLKIQPAKLEDSAVYLCASSLDRAQGYGYTFGSGTRLTVV.

This chain joins TRBV19 and TRBJ2-5; D is possibly TRBD2 (6 bases). The germline CDR1 and CDR2 sequences are LNHDA and SQIVND (reference sequence). Trimming removed 1 base from V and 3 bases from J, with 6 bases in between. The CDR3 totals 13 residues. The CDR3 DNA is TGTGCCAGTAGTATAGGGAGGGAAGAGACCCAGTACTTC. Translation gives CASSIGREETQYF. Combining the CDR3 with reference TRBV19 and TRBJ2-5 gives the whole variable domain DGGITQSPKYLFRKEGQNVTLSCEQNLNHDAMYWYRQDPGQGLRLIYYSQIVNDFQKGDIAEGYSVSREKKESFPLTVTSAQKNPTAFYLCASSIGREETQYFGPGTRLLVL.

This clone was recorded a few times. CDR3 in DNA: TGTGCCAGTAGTATATCAACAGGGGCTACTGAAGCTTTCTTT. Translation gives CASSISTGATEAFF. V and J are TRBV19 and TRBJ1-1; TRBD1 aligns across 7 bases. The CDR3 totals 14 residues. The junction had 5 bases not matched to a gene; V was cut back by 2 bases and J by 5 bases. Germline V CDR1 and CDR2: LNHDA, SQIVND (reference sequence).

For this clone: At the DNA level, this CDR3 is encoded by other sequences in the same sample as well. The chain employs TRBV9 and TRBJ2-2; no clear D. The CDR3 sequence is 16 residues long. Per germline, CDR1 SGDLS and CDR2 YYNGEE. V was shortened by 0 bases and J by 3 bases, with 12 bases between the two germline ends. Here the CDR3 reads CASSVDGGRYTGELFF. CDR3 nucleotide sequence: TGTGCCAGCAGCGTAGACGGCGGCCGCTACACCGGGGAGCTGTTTTTT.

The chain has TRBV2 and TRBJ1-1; 8 bases fit TRBD1. The CDR3 runs 13 residues. The germline CDR1 and CDR2 sequences are SNHLY and FYNNEI. The ends lost 6 bases at V and 0 bases at J; junction bases unmatched: 0. The CDR3 sequence: CASRTGVNTEAFF. CDR3 coding DNA: TGTGCCAGCAGGACAGGGGTGAACACTGAAGCTTTCTTT.

The J gene is TRBJ2-7, the V gene TRBV5-1; 10 nucleotides agree with TRBD1. CDR3 length: 17 amino acids. The V and J ends lost 3 bases and 4 bases, in that order; junction bases with no gene match: 13. Germline values: CDR1 SGHRS, CDR2 YFSETQ. Here the CDR3 reads CASSSSTWDRGRYEQYF. The CDR3 coding sequence is TGCGCCAGCAGCTCCTCCACTTGGGACAGGGGTCGGTACGAGCAGTACTTC.

The chain links TRBV9 to TRBJ1-2, with D maybe TRBD1 (6 bases). V gave up 5 bases and J gave up 8 bases, with 16 bases separating them. Per germline, CDR1 SGDLS and CDR2 YYNGEE. The CDR3 runs to 13 residues. CDR3 in DNA: TGTGCCAGCAGTCGTCCCGGGACATCCGGCTACACCTTC. Protein sequence: CASSRPGTSGYTF.

This chain uses TRBV7-6 with TRBJ2-5; D gene ambiguous. Deletions cut 5 bases from V and 5 bases from J, with 15 bases between. The V gene's germline CDR1 is SGHVS and CDR2 FNYEAQ. There are 14 residues in the CDR3. CDR3: CASSLGRVRETQYF. The CDR3 DNA reads as TGTGCCAGCAGCCTGGGTCGGGTTCGTGAGACCCAGTACTTC. The full variable domain, its missing parts supplied by reference TRBV7-6 and TRBJ2-5, is GAGVSQSPRYKVTKRGQDVALRCDPISGHVSLYWYRQALGQGPEFLTYFNYEAQQDKSGLPNDRFSAERPEGSISTLTIQRTEQRDSAMYRCASSLGRVRETQYFGPGTRLLVL.

The chain recombines TRBV7-9 with TRBJ2-7; maybe TRBD2 (6 bases). The CDR3 runs to 13 residues. Germline values: CDR1 SEHNR, CDR2 FQNEAQ (reference sequence). Between the trimmed V and J ends, which lost 7 bases and 3 bases, there was a span of 13 bases. The CDR3 DNA reads TGTGCCAGCACCTCGGGACTGAACTACGAGCAGTACTTC. Amino acid sequence: CASTSGLNYEQYF.

The rearrangement joins TRBV7-9 to TRBJ2-5, with 8 bases matching TRBD2. V was clipped by 5 bases and J by 5 bases; unmatched bases: 7. The V gene's germline CDR1 is SEHNR and CDR2 FQNEAQ (reference sequence). This CDR3 contains 14 residues. The CDR3 spells CASSPRGGVETQYF. DNA for the CDR3: TGTGCCAGCAGCCCCCGGGGGGGGGTGGAGACCCAGTACTTC.

This chain joins TRBV15 and TRBJ1-3; D ambiguous. This CDR3 has 16 residues. Trimming removed 0 bases at V and 4 bases at J, with 13 bases between. Germline loops: CDR1 LNHNV, CDR2 YYDKDF (reference sequence). The CDR3 protein is CATSRDTPGRGNTIYF. The CDR3 bases are TGTGCCACCAGCAGAGATACTCCCGGGAGAGGAAACACCATATATTTT.

This clone was detected only once. V is TRBV19 and J is TRBJ2-5; D call uncertain. Germline V gene sequence: CDR1 LNHDA, CDR2 SQIVND (reference sequence). V gave up 1 base and J gave up 2 bases, with 5 bases separating them. The CDR3 extends over 13 amino acids. The CDR3 region has the DNA TGTGCCAGTAGTATAGGGGCGCAAGAGACCCAGTACTTC. Its protein product is CASSIGAQETQYF.

This sequence joins TRBV2 and TRBJ2-7; D may be TRBD2 (6 bases). The V end was cut by 7 bases, the J end by 2 bases, with 21 bases between. This CDR3 has 16 amino acids. The germline CDR1 and CDR2 sequences are SNHLY and FYNNEI. CDR3 in amino acids: CASTLTQAGPAYEQYF. DNA for the CDR3: TGTGCCAGCACCCTCACTCAGGCGGGGCCCGCCTACGAGCAGTACTTC.

The table lists this clone with a count of one. V and J are TRBV5-1 and TRBJ1-1; 8 bases agree with TRBD1. CDR3 length: 14 residues. Trimming removed 4 bases from V and 1 base from J; junction bases left unmatched: 3. Germline loops: CDR1 SGHRS, CDR2 YFSETQ. The CDR3 DNA sequence: TGCGCCAGCAGCGGAGGACAGGGGAACACTGAAGCTTTCTTT. This codes for CASSGGQGNTEAFF.

The chain couples TRBV5-1 to TRBJ2-7, with 10 bases identical to TRBD2. Per germline, CDR1 SGHRS and CDR2 YFSETQ. The V and J ends lost 4 bases and 5 bases, in that order; junction bases with no gene match: 6. This CDR3 is built from 14 residues. Written as DNA, the CDR3 is TGCGCCAGCAGCCTAACTAGCGGGGCGGACGAGCAGTACTTC. Translated, it gives CASSLTSGADEQYF.

CDR3 amino acids: CASSLNWGKNTGELFF. CDR3 nucleotide sequence: TGCGCCAGCAGCTTGAATTGGGGCAAGAACACCGGGGAGCTGTTTTTT. The V and J genes are TRBV5-1 and TRBJ2-2; a possible D gene is TRBD1 (5 bases). V lost 1 base to trimming and J lost 1 base, with 11 bases between them. Germline CDR1 is SGHRS and CDR2 is YFSETQ. The CDR3 covers 16 residues. Based on the CDR3 plus reference TRBV5-1 and TRBJ2-2, the full variable domain is KAGVTQTPRYLIKTRGQQVTLSCSPISGHRSVSWYQQTPGQGLQFLFEYFSETQRNKGNFPGRFSGRQFSNSRSEMNVSTLELGDSALYLCASSLNWGKNTGELFFGEGSRLTVL.